This T cell receptor beta chain was identified in a study of T cell responses to AZD1222 COVID-19 vaccine (dated by TCRdb to about 2021). General notes on the study: A total of just over 230 trial participants underwent TCR sequencing, of whom more than 200 had received two doses of AZD1222 and around 26 had received two doses of the MenACWY control vaccine. Trial participants were enrolled by age into subgroups of 18-55, 56-69 and 70-plus years, and roughly 160, 29 and 62 TCR-sequenced participants, respectively, were included in these subgroups.

The CDR3 regions of human TCRbeta chains were subjected to immunosequencing. Regarding the original processing steps: TCRs in the repertoires were matched against a reference library of SARS-CoV-2-specific TCRs that had been generated with the MIRA antigen-specificity platform. Breadth meant the fraction of unique TCRs that were SARS-CoV-2-associated, whereas depth meant the fraction of total T cells that were SARS-CoV-2-associated. Using the MIRA data, each spike-specific TCR was mapped to the spike region that the TCR reacts to and placed in a CD4 or CD8 class. Log10-transformed breadth and depth values were compared by one-way ANOVA with Sidak's multiple comparisons tests. The immuneACCESS repertoire file appears here via TCRdb, limited to in-frame rearrangements. These files lack a portion of the clones; in checked studies, under half of the deficit traces to unresolved V genes, and the cause of the others is not known. V and J calls and clone size are as listed in that table; D and trimming were resolved from the DNA. The sample table lists approximately 100,000 clones, 85% of them with a count of one. The ten largest clones add up to about 4.5% of the sample.

About this clone: Its antigen is still unknown. Base qualities are not recorded, but no much larger clone differs from it by a single base.

Per the publication, the time point label means: about 28 days (+/-7) after the second vaccine dose. Because spike-specific TCR depth and breadth did not differ between the two schedules, AZD1222 recipients who got a second dose at roughly 4 weeks were pooled with those who got a second dose at roughly 12 weeks. Samples from vaccinated people were obtained from the UK trials COV001 and COV002, which included a single-blind randomized controlled phase 2/3 trial of AZD1222 (ChAdOx1 nCoV-19) in healthy adults. For TCRbeta chain sequencing, PBMC samples from trial participants were taken at day 0 and at day 28 after the second dose. Reading the germline V gene gives CDR1 SNHLY and CDR2 FYNNEI. At the junction V is shortened by 2 bases and J by 6 bases, with 16 bases in between. The CDR3 numbers 15 residues from cysteine through phenylalanine. Solely the CDR3 DNA is kept, with 45 bases framed from the first base.

Overall results and qualifications from the work: Conclusions about previously exposed vaccinees are limited, since just 6 or 7 AZD1222 recipients were seropositive for SARS-CoV-2 at baseline. Because no day 14 peak-response samples were available, the repertoires could be characterized only after the peak T cell response. In the small 56-69-year group, the increase in depth fell short of significance, most likely because of low power. The whole spike protein was spanned by vaccine-associated CD4 TCRs, and dominant responses were seen in regions 160-218 and 743-854. A significant rise in spike-specific TCR breadth and depth was observed after two AZD1222 doses relative to day 0 and relative to MenACWY recipients. Participants were mostly white British and included more females than males, and it was suggested by the authors that clonal diversity may have been underestimated. Reportedly, close to half of the unique spike-specific TCRs recognized epitopes lying outside the regions that are mutated in the B.1.351 and B.1.1.7 variants.

The material was peripheral blood, obtained 28 days after the second AZD1222 dose. The TCR originated in an adult who received the AZD1222 COVID-19 vaccine. The V gene is TRBV2 and the J gene is TRBJ1-2, with no confident D gene call. CDR3 protein: CASSERFLTKDGYTF. The DNA is as follows: TGTGCCAGCAGTGAAAGGTTTCTAACCAAGGATGGCTACACCTTC.